This T cell receptor (beta chain) derives from a study of T cell responses to AZD1222 COVID-19 vaccine. Study outcomes and limitations: The donor cohort was predominantly white British with a female majority, and clonal diversity may have been underestimated. The number of AZD1222 recipients seropositive at baseline was only 5 to 7. Spike-wide coverage was observed for vaccine-associated CD4 TCRs, with dominant responses at 160-218 and 743-854. Spike-specific TCR breadth and depth were elevated following two AZD1222 doses.

Concerning this clone itself: What it binds is not known.

The data were produced by immunoSEQ multiplex PCR, yet TCRdb's version contains in-frame clones alone and is incomplete. The sample carries about 150,000 clones, roughly 94% recorded once. This CDR3 region has 12 residues. Trimming cost V 4 bases and J 2 bases, with 5 bases left between them. The germline CDR1 and CDR2 sequences are SGDLS and YYNGEE. This specimen consisted of peripheral blood, obtained on day 0 of AZD1222 vaccination. The gene calls are TRBV9 and TRBJ2-3; D not resolved. The sequence came from an adult in good health. The CDR3 here is CASSPPTDTQYF. The CDR3 nucleotides are TGTGCCAGCAGCCCCCCCACAGATACGCAGTATTTT.